The clone carrying this TCR beta chain showed up many times. The data originate from a study of metastatic and nonmetastatic thyroid tumors. This CDR3 is built from 11 residues. Deletions cut 4 bases from V and 4 bases from J, with 4 bases between. Germline V lookup: CDR1 SGHDN, CDR2 FVKESK. Ahead of thyroid surgery, no patient had received treatment of any kind. MiXCR was used by TCRdb to re-call the PCR reads. This sample has tens of thousands of clones, with 20% found just once. This clonotype was sampled from a female donor with papillary thyroid cancer or a benign thyroid nodule (not recorded which). Some clones in this sample may be carry-over from other donors' samples. The chain carries TRBV14 and TRBJ2-5; D is ambiguous. Sequenced: blood. CDR3 loop: CASSRSETQYF. The CDR3 DNA reads as TGTGCCAGCAGCCGGTCAGAGACCCAGTACTTC.